This entry is about one T cell receptor beta chain. No antigen is known for it. The sample is drawn from a study of T cell responses to AZD1222 COVID-19 vaccine. Profiled with immunoSEQ multiplex PCR; TCRdb holds only in-frame clones, not every one. Among some 74,000 clones, 70% to 90% were seen once, and the ten largest hold roughly 1.3%. In germline, CDR1 is SGHAT, CDR2 FQDESV (reference sequence). This CDR3 region has 15 residues. V gave up 5 bases and J gave up 4 bases, with 14 bases separating them. General study points: Repertoires in all cases were sampled only once the peak T cell response had passed. Donors were largely white British and mainly female; clonal diversity was possibly underestimated. Baseline seropositivity occurred in only a handful of AZD1222 recipients. Nearly half of spike-specific TCRs reportedly target unmutated variant regions.

Here the sequenced sample was peripheral blood, taken 28 days after the second AZD1222 dose. J is TRBJ2-2 and V is TRBV11-1, with D perhaps matching TRBD2 (6 bases). This TCR derives from an adult who received the AZD1222 COVID-19 vaccine. The CDR3 coding sequence is TGTGCCAGCAGCCGACTAGGTTTGGGCACCGGGGAGCTGTTTTTT. Translation gives CASSRLGLGTGELFF.